The T cell receptor (beta chain) under discussion was sequenced for a study of cytomegalovirus exposure and HLA in healthy donors. As concerns this clone: Its ends do not fully match the called genes, so a read error is possible.

The CDR3 is 12 residues long. CDR1 SGHAT and CDR2 FQNNGV come from the germline V gene. The repertoire was sequenced with immunoSEQ multiplex PCR; TCRdb's copy has only in-frame clones and lacks some. The repertoire holds around 170,000 clones, with about 85% as singletons. The source of this sequence is a young man in good health and CMV-seropositive. Sequenced material: PBMCs. The chain has TRBV11-2 and TRBJ1-6, with D uncertain. In nucleotides, the CDR3 is TGTGCCAGCAGCTCCTTTAATTCACCCCTCCACTTT. This translates into CASSSFNSPLHF.